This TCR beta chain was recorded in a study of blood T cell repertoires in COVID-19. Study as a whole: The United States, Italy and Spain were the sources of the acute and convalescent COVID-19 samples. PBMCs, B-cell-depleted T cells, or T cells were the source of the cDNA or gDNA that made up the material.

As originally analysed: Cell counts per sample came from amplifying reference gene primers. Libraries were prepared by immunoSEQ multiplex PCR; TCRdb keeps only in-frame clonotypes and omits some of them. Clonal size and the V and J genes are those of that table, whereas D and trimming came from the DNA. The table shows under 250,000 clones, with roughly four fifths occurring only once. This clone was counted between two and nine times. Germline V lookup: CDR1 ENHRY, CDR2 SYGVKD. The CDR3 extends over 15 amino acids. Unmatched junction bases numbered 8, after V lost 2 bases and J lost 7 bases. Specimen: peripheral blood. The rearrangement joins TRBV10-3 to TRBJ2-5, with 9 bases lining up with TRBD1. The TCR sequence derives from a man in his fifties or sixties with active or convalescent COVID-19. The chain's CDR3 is CAISEADRGLGTQYF. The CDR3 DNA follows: TGTGCCATCAGTGAGGCGGACAGGGGACTGGGGACCCAGTACTTC.